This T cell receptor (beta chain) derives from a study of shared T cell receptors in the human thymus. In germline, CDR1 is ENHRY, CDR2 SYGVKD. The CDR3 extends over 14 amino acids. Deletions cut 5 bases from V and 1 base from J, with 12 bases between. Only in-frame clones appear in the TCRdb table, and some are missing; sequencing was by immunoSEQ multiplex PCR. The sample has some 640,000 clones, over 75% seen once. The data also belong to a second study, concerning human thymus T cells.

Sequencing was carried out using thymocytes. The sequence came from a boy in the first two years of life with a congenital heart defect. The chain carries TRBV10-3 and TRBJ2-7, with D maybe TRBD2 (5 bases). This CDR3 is CAISHTEVSYEQYF. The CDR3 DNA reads TGTGCCATCAGTCATACGGAGGTTTCCTACGAGCAGTACTTC.